This T cell receptor beta chain emerged from a study of graft-versus-host responses after intestinal transplantation. In the study overall: As for transplant type, recipients had multivisceral, liver-intestinal, or isolated intestinal grafts. Anti-thymocyte globulin served as induction for all recipients, who then took tacrolimus and steroids for two to three years. Points from the study as a whole: Recipient marrow showed GvH clones, some seen first in ileum or blood. Clonal ratios of graft-versus-host to host-versus-graft in allografts were high for patients exhibiting graft-donor T cell macrochimerism.

There are a few counts of this clone. The antigen remains unidentified. The method was immunoSEQ multiplex PCR; TCRdb's version includes in-frame clones alone and lacks a portion of them. The data contain approximately 97,000 clones, around 92% of them singletons. V lost 2 bases and J lost 9, with 5 bases in between. Germline loops: CDR1 ENHRY, CDR2 SYGVKD. The CDR3 length is 12 residues. The sequencing used unstimulated CD4+ T cells sorted from spleen or lymph node cells, collected before transplant. The V gene is TRBV10-3, the J gene TRBJ1-6, with TRBD1 as a possible D gene (5 bases). The clonotype was recovered from a human donor who was the organ donor for an intestinal transplant. The CDR3 loop is CAISERGSPLHF. DNA for the CDR3: TGTGCCATCAGTGAGAGGGGTTCACCCCTCCACTTT.